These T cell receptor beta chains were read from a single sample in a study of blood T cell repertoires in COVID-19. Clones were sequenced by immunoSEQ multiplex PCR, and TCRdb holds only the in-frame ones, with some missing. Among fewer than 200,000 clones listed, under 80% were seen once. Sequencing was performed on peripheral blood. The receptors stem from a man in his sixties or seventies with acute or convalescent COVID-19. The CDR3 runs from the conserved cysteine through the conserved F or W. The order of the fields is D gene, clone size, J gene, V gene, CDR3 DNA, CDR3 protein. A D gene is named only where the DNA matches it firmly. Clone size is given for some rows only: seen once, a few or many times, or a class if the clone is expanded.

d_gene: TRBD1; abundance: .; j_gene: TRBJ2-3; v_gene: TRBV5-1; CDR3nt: TGCGCCAGCAGCTTTGGGGGACAGAGGTTCACAGATACGCAGTATTTT; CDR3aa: CASSFGGQRFTDTQYF
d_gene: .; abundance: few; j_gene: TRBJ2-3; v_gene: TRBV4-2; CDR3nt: TGTGCCAGCAGCCAAGTCCCCCGGTTGGGGGGGCCCGCAGATACGCAGTATTTT; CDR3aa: CASSQVPRLGGPADTQYF
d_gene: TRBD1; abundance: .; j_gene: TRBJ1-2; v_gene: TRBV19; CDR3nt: TGTGCCAGTAGTATATCCGGGACAGGGCGAGCTAACTATGGCTACACCTTC; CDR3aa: CASSISGTGRANYGYTF
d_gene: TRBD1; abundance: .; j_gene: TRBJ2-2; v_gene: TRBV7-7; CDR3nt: TGTGCCAGCAGCCAGGGGGCGCGGGACACCGGGGAGCTGTTTTTT; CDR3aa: CASSQGARDTGELFF
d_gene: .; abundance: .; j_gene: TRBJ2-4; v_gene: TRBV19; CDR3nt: TGTGCCAGTAGTACCGAGGGTGGGGATATGGTCAAAAACATTCAGTACTTC; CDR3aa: CASSTEGGDMVKNIQYF
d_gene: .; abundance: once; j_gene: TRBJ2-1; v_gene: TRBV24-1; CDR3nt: TGTGCCACCAGTGATCCCGCGGGCCCGGTCAATGAGCAGTTCTTC; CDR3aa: CATSDPAGPVNEQFF
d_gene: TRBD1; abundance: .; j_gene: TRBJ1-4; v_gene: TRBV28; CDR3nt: TGTGCCAGCAGTAACAGGGGCTCTAATGAAAAACTGTTTTTT; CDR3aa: CASSNRGSNEKLFF
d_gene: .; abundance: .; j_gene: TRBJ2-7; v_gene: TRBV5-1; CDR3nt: TGCGCCAGCAGCTTGGATGCCAGGGGATCCGAGCAGTACTTC; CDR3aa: CASSLDARGSEQYF
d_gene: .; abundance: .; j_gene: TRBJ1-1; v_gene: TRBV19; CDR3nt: TGTGCCAGTACCAGGCTGGGGGCGCAAACTGAAGCTTTCTTT; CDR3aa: CASTRLGAQTEAFF
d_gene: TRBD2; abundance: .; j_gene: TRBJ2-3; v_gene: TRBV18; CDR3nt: TGTGCCAGCTCACGAAGGATCGAGCGGGGGCAGTATTTT; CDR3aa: CASSRRIERGQYF
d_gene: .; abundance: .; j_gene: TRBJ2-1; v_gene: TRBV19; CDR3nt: TGTGCCAGTAAGGGGTACTACAATGAGCAGTTCTTC; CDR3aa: CASKGYYNEQFF
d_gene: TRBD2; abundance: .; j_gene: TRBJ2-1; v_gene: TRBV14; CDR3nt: TGTGCCAGCAGCCTTAGCGGGAGGGCCTCGTTCTTC; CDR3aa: CASSLSGRASFF
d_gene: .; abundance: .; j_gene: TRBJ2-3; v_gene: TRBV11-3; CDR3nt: TGTGCCAGAACCCTGGCCGAGGGAAGCACAGATACGCAGTATTTT; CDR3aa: CARTLAEGSTDTQYF
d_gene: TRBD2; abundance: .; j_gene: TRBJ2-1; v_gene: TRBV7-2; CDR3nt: TGTGCCAGCAGCTTAGGACTAGCGGTCTCTCTCAATGAGCAGTTCTTC; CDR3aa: CASSLGLAVSLNEQFF
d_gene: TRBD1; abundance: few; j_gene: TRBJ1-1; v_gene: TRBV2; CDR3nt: TGTGCCAGCATCCCAGGGGACAGGGGGTTAGGCACTGAAGCTTTCTTT; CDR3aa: CASIPGDRGLGTEAFF
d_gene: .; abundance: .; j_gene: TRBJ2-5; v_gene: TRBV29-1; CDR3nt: TGCAGCGTGAGGCAAGAGACCCAGTACTTC; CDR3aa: CSVRQETQYF
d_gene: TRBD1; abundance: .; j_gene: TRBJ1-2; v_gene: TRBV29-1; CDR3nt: TGCAGCGGGCGGACAGGGTATGGCTACACCTTC; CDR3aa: CSGRTGYGYTF
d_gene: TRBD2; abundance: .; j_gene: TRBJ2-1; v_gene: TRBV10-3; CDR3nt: TGTGCCACCTCCCCGACTAGCGGGAGTGGTGGAACCTACAATGAGCAGTTCTTC; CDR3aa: CATSPTSGSGGTYNEQFF
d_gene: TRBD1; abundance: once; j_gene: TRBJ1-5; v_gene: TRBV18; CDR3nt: TGTGCCAGCTCAGTAACCGGGACAGGCTTAAACCGGCCCCAGCATTTT; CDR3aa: CASSVTGTGLNRPQHF
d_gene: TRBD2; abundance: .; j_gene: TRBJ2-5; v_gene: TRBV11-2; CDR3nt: TGTGCCAGCAGCTCAAACCTAGCGGGGCTAGGTGAGACCCAGTACTTC; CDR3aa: CASSSNLAGLGETQYF
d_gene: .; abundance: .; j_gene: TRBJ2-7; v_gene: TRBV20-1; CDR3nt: TGCAGTGCTCGTATCCTGCGGGTCCAGTACTTC; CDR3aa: CSARILRVQYF
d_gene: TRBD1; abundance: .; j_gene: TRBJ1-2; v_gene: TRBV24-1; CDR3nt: TGTGCCACCAGTGATCCCGGACAGGCCTATGGCTACACCTTC; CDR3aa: CATSDPGQAYGYTF
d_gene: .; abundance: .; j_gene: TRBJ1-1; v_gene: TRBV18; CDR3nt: TGTGCCAGCTCCCCGGGGGACACTGAAGCTTTCTTT; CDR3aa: CASSPGDTEAFF
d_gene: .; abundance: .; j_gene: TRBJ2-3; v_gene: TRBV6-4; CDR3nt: TGTGCCAGCAGGGTCGGGATGGGCACAGATACGCAGTATTTT; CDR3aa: CASRVGMGTDTQYF
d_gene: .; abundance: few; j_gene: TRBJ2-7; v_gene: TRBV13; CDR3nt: TGTGCCAGCAGCGTCCGACAGTCCTACGAGCAGTACTTC; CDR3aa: CASSVRQSYEQYF
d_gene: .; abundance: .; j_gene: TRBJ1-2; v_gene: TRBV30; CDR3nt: TGTGCCTGGAGAACTGGAGATGTTAACTATGGCTACACCTTC; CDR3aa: CAWRTGDVNYGYTF
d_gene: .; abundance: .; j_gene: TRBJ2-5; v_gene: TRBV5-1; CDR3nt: TGCGCCAGCAGCTTGGCCGACAGACCCCAAGAGACCCAGTACTTC; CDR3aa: CASSLADRPQETQYF
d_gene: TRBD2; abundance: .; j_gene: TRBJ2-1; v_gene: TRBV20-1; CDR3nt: TGCAGTGCTAGTCGGAGCGGGGGGACCAACAATGAGCAGTTCTTC; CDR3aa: CSASRSGGTNNEQFF
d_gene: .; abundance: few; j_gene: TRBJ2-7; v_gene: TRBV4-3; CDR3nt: TGCGCCAGCAGCCAAGATAGGACCACTAGGGCGGGGCCGTACTTC; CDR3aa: CASSQDRTTRAGPYF
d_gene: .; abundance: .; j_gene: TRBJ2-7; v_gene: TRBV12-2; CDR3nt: TGTGCAAGTCGCTTAGTTCAGGGCGAGCAGTACTTC; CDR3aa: CASRLVQGEQYF
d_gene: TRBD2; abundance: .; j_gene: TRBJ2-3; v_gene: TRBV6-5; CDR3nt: TGTGCCAGCAGCACGACTAGCGGGGGCACAGATACGCAGTATTTT; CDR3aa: CASSTTSGGTDTQYF
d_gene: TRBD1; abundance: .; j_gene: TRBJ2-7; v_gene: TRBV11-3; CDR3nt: TGTGCCAGCAGCAACAGGGGGTGGGACGAGCAGTACTTC; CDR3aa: CASSNRGWDEQYF
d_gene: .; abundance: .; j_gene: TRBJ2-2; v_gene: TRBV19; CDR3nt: TGTGCCAGTAGTACGTCCCTTGGACAAGGAAACACCGGGGAGCTGTTTTTT; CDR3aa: CASSTSLGQGNTGELFF
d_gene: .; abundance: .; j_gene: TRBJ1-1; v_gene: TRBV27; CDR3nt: TGTGCCAGCAGTTTATTGCTAGGGGGCACTGAAGCTTTCTTT; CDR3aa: CASSLLLGGTEAFF
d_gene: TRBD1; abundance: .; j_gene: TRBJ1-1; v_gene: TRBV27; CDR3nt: TGTGCCAGCAGTCAGCGACAGGGTATCACTGAAGCTTTCTTT; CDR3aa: CASSQRQGITEAFF